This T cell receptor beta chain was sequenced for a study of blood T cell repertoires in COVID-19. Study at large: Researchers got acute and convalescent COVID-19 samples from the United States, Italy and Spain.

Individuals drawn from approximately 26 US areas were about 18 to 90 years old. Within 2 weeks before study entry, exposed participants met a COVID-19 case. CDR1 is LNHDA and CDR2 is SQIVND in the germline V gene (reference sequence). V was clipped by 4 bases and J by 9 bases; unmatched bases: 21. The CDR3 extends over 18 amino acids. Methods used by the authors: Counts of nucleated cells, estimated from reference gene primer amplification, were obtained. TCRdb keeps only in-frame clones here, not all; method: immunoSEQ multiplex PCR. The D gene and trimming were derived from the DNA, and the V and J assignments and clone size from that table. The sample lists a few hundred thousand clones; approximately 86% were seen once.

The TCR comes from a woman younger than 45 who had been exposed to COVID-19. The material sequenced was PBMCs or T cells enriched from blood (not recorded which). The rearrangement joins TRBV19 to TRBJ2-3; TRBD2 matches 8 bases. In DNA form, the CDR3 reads TGTGCCAGTAGTAAGCCCCCCTGGGAGCGGGGGCCCCCTGAGACGCAGTATTTT. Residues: CASSKPPWERGPPETQYF.